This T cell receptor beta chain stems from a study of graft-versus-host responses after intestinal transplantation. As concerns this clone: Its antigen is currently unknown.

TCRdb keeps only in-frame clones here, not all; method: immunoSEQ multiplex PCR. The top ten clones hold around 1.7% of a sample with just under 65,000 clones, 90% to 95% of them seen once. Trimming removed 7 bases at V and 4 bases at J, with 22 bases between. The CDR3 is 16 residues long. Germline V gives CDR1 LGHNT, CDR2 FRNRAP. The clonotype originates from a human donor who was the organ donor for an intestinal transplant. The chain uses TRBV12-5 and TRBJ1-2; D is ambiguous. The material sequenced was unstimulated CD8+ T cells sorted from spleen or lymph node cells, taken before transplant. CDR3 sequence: CASDLNPPSCRYGYTF. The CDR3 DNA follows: TGTGCTAGTGATCTCAACCCTCCGAGCTGCCGCTATGGCTACACCTTC.